These 20 T cell receptor beta chains were sequenced from one sample in a study of shared clonotypes between healthy human individuals. Generated by immunoSEQ multiplex PCR, the TCRdb table keeps only in-frame clones and is missing some. The table records 2,500,000 or so clones, 93% of them present only once. The sequencing input was naive CD4+ T cells from PBMCs. Subset in this sample: CD45RA+ positively selected. The receptors stem from a man younger than 30 in good health. Some clones in this sample may be carry-over from other donors' samples.

The chain uses TRBV7-2 and TRBJ2-7; D may be TRBD1 (5 bases). V was trimmed by 5 bases and J by 2 bases, leaving 19 bases between them. CDR3 length: 16 residues. Germline lookup yields CDR1 SGHTA and CDR2 FQGNSA. For the CDR3, the DNA is TGTGCCAGCAGCCCCGAATGGGGCGGTGGGCCCTACGAGCAGTACTTC. This gives the protein CASSPEWGGGPYEQYF.

The V gene is TRBV30, the J gene TRBJ1-3; D gene uncertain. CDR1 and CDR2 from the germline V gene are GTSNPN and SVGIG (reference sequence). V lost 0 bases and J 2 bases, leaving 17 bases between the germline ends. The CDR3 loop spans 17 amino acids. The CDR3 protein is CAWSVRGEHRAGNTIYF. For the CDR3, the DNA is TGTGCCTGGAGTGTACGGGGAGAGCATCGGGCTGGAAACACCATATATTTT.

Here the CDR3 DNA reads TGCGCCAGCAGCACGCTCCAGGGAAAGGGCGGAGATGAGCAGTTCTTC. Its translation is CASSTLQGKGGDEQFF. V gene TRBV5-1 combines with J gene TRBJ2-1; tentatively, D is TRBD1 (5 bases). This CDR3 contains 16 residues. Trimming took off 4 bases at V and 8 bases at J, with 22 bases between the two ends. Germline lookup yields CDR1 SGHRS and CDR2 YFSETQ. Based on the CDR3 plus reference TRBV5-1 and TRBJ2-1, the full variable domain is KAGVTQTPRYLIKTRGQQVTLSCSPISGHRSVSWYQQTPGQGLQFLFEYFSETQRNKGNFPGRFSGRQFSNSRSEMNVSTLELGDSALYLCASSTLQGKGGDEQFFGPGTRLTVL.

Regarding this clone: Other DNA sequences in the same sample also yield this CDR3. The V and J genes are TRBV27 and TRBJ2-7, with 7 bases lining up with TRBD1. Germline loops: CDR1 MNHEY, CDR2 SMNVEV (reference sequence). The CDR3 spans 14 residues. Losses at the gene ends were 5 bases for V and 0 bases for J; bases not matched to a gene: 4. The CDR3 loop is CASSPRTGSYEQYF. CDR3 DNA sequence: TGTGCCAGCAGTCCACGGACAGGCTCCTACGAGCAGTACTTC.

This chain joins TRBV25-1 and TRBJ1-4, with D possibly being TRBD1 (5 bases). Germline V gene data show CDR1 as MGHDK and CDR2 as SYGVNS. Trimming cost V 6 bases and J 6 bases, with 8 bases left between them. The CDR3 contains 12 residues. DNA of the CDR3: TGTGCCAGCAGCGGGACCGATGAAAAACTGTTTTTT. It encodes CASSGTDEKLFF.

As for this clone: Distinct nucleotide sequences in the sample also encode this CDR3. J is TRBJ2-5 and V is TRBV29-1; no definite D call. V was pared by 7 bases and J by 0 bases, with 9 bases between. CDR1 is SQVTM and CDR2 is ANQGSEA in the germline V gene. The CDR3 length is 12 residues. Here the CDR3 reads CSGTGYQETQYF. CDR3 nucleotides: TGCAGCGGGACCGGGTACCAAGAGACCCAGTACTTC.

The V call is TRBV29-1, the J call TRBJ1-2, with TRBD1 matching 9 bases. CDR3 length: 14 amino acids. J was trimmed by 7 bases and V by 7 bases; bases with no gene match: 13. Germline-derived CDR1 and CDR2 are SQVTM and ANQGSEA. This CDR3 reads CSASAGQGIGGYTF. The DNA for the CDR3 is TGCAGCGCCTCAGCGGGACAGGGAATCGGTGGCTACACCTTC. The full variable domain, completed using reference TRBV29-1 and TRBJ1-2, is SAVISQKPSRDICQRGTSLTIQCQVDSQVTMMFWYRQQPGQSLTLIATANQGSEATYESGFVIDKFPISRPNLTFSTLTVSNMSPEDSSIYLCSASAGQGIGGYTFGSGTRLTVV.

The rearrangement joins TRBV7-2 to TRBJ2-4; possible D gene TRBD1, 5 bases. Germline-derived CDR1 and CDR2 are SGHTA and FQGNSA. CDR3 size: 13 residues. The V end lost 1 base, the J end lost 6 bases, and 7 bases lay between the germline ends. CDR3 DNA: TGTGCCAGCAGCTTAGTTAGGGGAAACATTCAGTACTTC. It yields the protein CASSLVRGNIQYF. The full variable domain, with the rest looked up from reference TRBV7-2 and TRBJ2-4, is GAGVSQSPSNKVTEKGKDVELRCDPISGHTALYWYRQSLGQGLEFLIYFQGNSAPDKSGLPSDRFSAERTGGSVSTLTIQRTQQEDSAVYLCASSLVRGNIQYFGAGTRLSVL.

This clone appeared once. The chain recombines TRBV5-1 with TRBJ2-2, with D possibly matching TRBD1 (5 bases). CDR1 and CDR2 from the germline V gene are SGHRS and YFSETQ. V was trimmed by 5 bases and J by 5 bases, leaving 10 bases between them. The CDR3 is made up of 13 amino acids. The CDR3 sequence: CASRVRVTGELFF. CDR3 sequence (DNA): TGCGCCAGCAGGGTCAGGGTTACCGGGGAGCTGTTTTTT.

The chain has TRBV19 and TRBJ2-3; D ambiguous. Germline CDR1 is LNHDA and CDR2 is SQIVND (reference sequence). With 9 bases removed from V and 2 bases from J, the gap between germline ends came to 18 bases. There are 15 residues in the CDR3. Written as DNA, the CDR3 is TGTGCCAGCGCCCCGGTAGAGTCCCCCACAGATACGCAGTATTTT. Translation gives CASAPVESPTDTQYF.

This clone was observed once. The chain is built from TRBV7-8 and TRBJ2-1; 7 bases map to TRBD2. The CDR3 spans 16 residues. Germline V CDR1 and CDR2: SGHVS, FQNEAQ. Trimming removed 5 bases from V and 5 bases from J; junction bases left unmatched: 12. CDR3 in amino acids: CASSRREVGPNNEQFF. In DNA form, the CDR3 reads TGTGCCAGCAGCCGTCGGGAGGTAGGACCTAACAATGAGCAGTTCTTC.

CDR3 in DNA: TGTGCCAGCCACCCACCCGGGACAAACATTCAGTACTTC. Translating it yields CASHPPGTNIQYF. V is TRBV19 and J is TRBJ2-4; D is possibly TRBD1 or TRBD2 (5 bases each). In germline, CDR1 is LNHDA, CDR2 SQIVND (reference sequence). The CDR3 is made up of 13 amino acids. V shed 9 bases and J shed 6 bases, with 15 bases lying between them.

The CDR3 protein is CASSRSGRALRQFF. CDR3 nucleotide sequence: TGTGCCAGCAGTAGGAGCGGGAGGGCCCTCCGGCAGTTCTTC. The V gene is TRBV27, the J gene TRBJ2-1; TRBD2 matches at 10 bases. Per germline, CDR1 MNHEY and CDR2 SMNVEV (reference sequence). Trimming cost V 5 bases and J 12 bases; bases outside gene matches: 10. The CDR3 extends over 14 amino acids.

This rearrangement joins TRBV5-1 to TRBJ2-5; TRBD1 might be the D (5 bases). CDR1 is SGHRS and CDR2 is YFSETQ in the germline V gene. The ends were cut back, 2 bases at V and 1 base at J, with 9 bases in the middle. CDR3 length equals 14 residues. In nucleotides, the CDR3 is TGCGCCAGCAGCTTTGGGGCCTTCCAAGAGACCCAGTACTTC. Protein sequence: CASSFGAFQETQYF.

V usage is TRBV6-1 and J usage is TRBJ1-2; no firm D call. CDR1 is MNHNS and CDR2 is SASEGT in the germline V gene. V shed 1 base and J shed 8 bases, with 23 bases lying between them. The CDR3 is made up of 17 amino acids. CDR3 residues: CASSEVPGGRFLYGYTF. The DNA for the CDR3 is TGTGCCAGCAGTGAAGTCCCGGGAGGCAGGTTTCTGTACGGCTACACCTTC.

The genes are TRBV6-1 and TRBJ2-7; no clear D. CDR3 length: 13 residues. Germline V gene data show CDR1 as MNHNS and CDR2 as SASEGT. The V end lost 1 base, the J end lost 4 bases, and 8 bases lay between the germline ends. This CDR3 is CASSEEAPYEQYF. The DNA for the CDR3 is TGTGCCAGCAGTGAAGAGGCCCCGTACGAGCAGTACTTC.

The rearrangement uses TRBV6-5 and TRBJ2-4; 8 positions match TRBD1. The CDR3 runs to 14 residues. Looked up from germline, CDR1 is MNHEY and CDR2 is SVGAGI. The trim removed 0 bases at V and 7 bases at J, leaving 2 bases unmatched. In DNA, the CDR3 is TGTGCCAGCAGTTACTCGACAGGGGAGAACATTCAGTACTTC. Translation: CASSYSTGENIQYF.

J is TRBJ1-1 and V is TRBV5-1; 9 nucleotides match TRBD1. J gave up 4 bases and V 5 bases, and 12 bases lay outside the gene matches. The CDR3 covers 16 residues. The germline V gene has CDR1 SGHRS and CDR2 YFSETQ. CDR3 coding DNA: TGCGCCAGCAGTACGACAGGGGGAAGGTGGGGCACTGAAGCTTTCTTT. Protein product: CASSTTGGRWGTEAFF.

The J gene is TRBJ1-3, the V gene TRBV28; D not certain. Germline lookup yields CDR1 MDHEN and CDR2 SYDVKM. The CDR3 spans 15 residues. Trimming removed 3 bases at V and 3 bases at J, with 12 bases between. The CDR3 is CASSFFDIYGNTIYF. CDR3 DNA sequence: TGTGCCAGCAGTTTCTTCGACATATATGGAAACACCATATATTTT.

This chain connects TRBV9 to TRBJ2-2, with 9 bases that match TRBD2. V was clipped by 0 bases and J by 7 bases; unmatched bases: 1. The germline V gene encodes CDR1 SGDLS and CDR2 YYNGEE. This CDR3 is built from 14 residues. DNA of the CDR3: TGTGCCAGCAGCGTAGAACTAGCGGGCGGGGAGCTGTTTTTT. It translates to CASSVELAGGELFF.